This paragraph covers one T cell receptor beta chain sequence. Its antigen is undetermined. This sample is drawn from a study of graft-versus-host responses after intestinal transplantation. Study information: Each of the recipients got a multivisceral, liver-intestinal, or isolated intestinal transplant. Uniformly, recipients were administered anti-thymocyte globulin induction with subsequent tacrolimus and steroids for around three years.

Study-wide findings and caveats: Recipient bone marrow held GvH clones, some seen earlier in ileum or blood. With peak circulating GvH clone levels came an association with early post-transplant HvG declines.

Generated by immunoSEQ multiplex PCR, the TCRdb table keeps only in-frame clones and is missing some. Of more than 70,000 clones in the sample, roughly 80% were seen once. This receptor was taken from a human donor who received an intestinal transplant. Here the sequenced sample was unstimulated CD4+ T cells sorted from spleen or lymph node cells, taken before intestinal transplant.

CDR3 DNA sequence: TGTGCCAGCTCCCGCCAGGGGGCAAAAGGAGCTGGGGCCAACGTCCTGACTTTC. Protein: CASSRQGAKGAGANVLTF. V and J are TRBV18 and TRBJ2-6, with 8 bases lining up with TRBD1. The CDR3 runs 18 residues. From germline, CDR1 is KGHSH and CDR2 LQKENI. V lost 6 bases, J lost 2 bases, and 12 bases stayed unmatched.